The clone carrying this T cell receptor (beta chain) was seen only a few times. Its specificity is unknown. TCRdb processed the 5' RACE reads anew with MiXCR; each CDR3 protein has one entry. The sample includes under 85,000 distinct CDR3 sequences, about 8% seen only once; the top ten take under 3%. Blood, whole and unfractionated, served as the source for total RNA extraction. The entry originates in a study of human T cells and chemical hapten exposure. About the research overall: Per-sample TCR yield variability stemmed mainly from small pooled library volume differences. Study results and caveats: TCRs exceeding a frequency of 1 in 1000 stayed unchanged under DPC sensitization.

The V gene's germline CDR1 is MNHEY and CDR2 SMNVEV (reference sequence). V shed 6 bases, J shed 9 bases, and the junction held 8 bases outside the gene matches. The CDR3 covers 13 residues. The chain combines TRBV27 with TRBJ2-1; TRBD2 agrees at 7 bases. The TCR was taken from a male donor in good health. Here the CDR3 DNA reads TGTGCCAGCAGAAAGGGAGGGCAGGGTGAGCAGTTCTTC. Encoded protein: CASRKGGQGEQFF.